The clone carrying this TCR beta chain was counted ten times or more. The antigen remains unidentified. Subjects with ophthalmopathy showed a Clinical Activity Score no lower than 3, a NOSPECS grade no lower than 4, and a duration shorter than 3 months. The data stem from a study of T cells in Graves' hyperthyroidism and ophthalmopathy. As for the study in general: Staff took peripheral blood when the initial diagnosis was made, before any treatment began. The study's findings and limits: Also found in blood were most expanded thyroid clonotypes above 0.001. The model forecast ophthalmopathy, anticipating it by a median around 6.5 months before onset.

Amplified TCR beta CDR3 regions derived from RNA transcripts. In the first-round RT-PCR of the TCR CDR3, the HTBI primer set was used. From the multiplex PCR reads, TCRdb called clonotypes with MiXCR, one entry per CDR3 protein. The data hold about 530,000 distinct CDR3 sequences, with 17% observed a single time. The CDR3 loop spans 12 amino acids. The trim removed 7 bases at V and 4 bases at J, leaving 4 bases unmatched. The germline CDR1 and CDR2 sequences are MNHEY and SVGEGT. V gene TRBV6-2 or TRBV6-3 combines with J gene TRBJ2-7; the match to TRBD1 covers 7 bases. The source of this sequence is a woman aged 18-29 years with Graves' ophthalmopathy. Sequencing was carried out using blood. This CDR3 is CASTWTGYEQYF. CDR3 coding DNA: TGTGCCAGCACGTGGACAGGTTACGAGCAGTACTTC.